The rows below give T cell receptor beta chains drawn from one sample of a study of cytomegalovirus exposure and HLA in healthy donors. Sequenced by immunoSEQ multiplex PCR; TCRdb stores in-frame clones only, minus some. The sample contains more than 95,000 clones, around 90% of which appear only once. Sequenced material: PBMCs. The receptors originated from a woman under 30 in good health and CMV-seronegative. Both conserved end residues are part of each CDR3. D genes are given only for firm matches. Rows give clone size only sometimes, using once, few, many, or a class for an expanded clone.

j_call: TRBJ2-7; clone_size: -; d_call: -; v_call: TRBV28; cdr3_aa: CASSPPFRYEQYF; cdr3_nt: TGTGCCAGCAGTCCCCCCTTCCGGTACGAGCAGTACTTC
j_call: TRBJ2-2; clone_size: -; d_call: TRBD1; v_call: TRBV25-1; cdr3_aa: CASSESQGANTGELFF; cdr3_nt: TGTGCCAGCAGTGAGTCACAGGGGGCTAACACCGGGGAGCTGTTTTTT
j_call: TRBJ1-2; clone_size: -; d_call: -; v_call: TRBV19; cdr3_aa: CASSTPGLDYGYTF; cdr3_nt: TGTGCCAGTAGTACCCCAGGGTTAGACTATGGCTACACCTTC
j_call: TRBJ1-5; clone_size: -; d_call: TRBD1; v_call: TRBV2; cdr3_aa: CASRDRGYNQPQHF; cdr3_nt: TGTGCCAGCAGAGACAGGGGCTACAATCAGCCCCAGCATTTT
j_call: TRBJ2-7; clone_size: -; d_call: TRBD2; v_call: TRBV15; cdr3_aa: CATSREASGENYEQYF; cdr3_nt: TGTGCCACCAGCAGAGAAGCTAGCGGGGAAAACTACGAGCAGTACTTC
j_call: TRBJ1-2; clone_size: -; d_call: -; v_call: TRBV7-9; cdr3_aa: CASSFFSRDGYTF; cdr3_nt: TGTGCCAGCAGCTTCTTCTCTCGGGATGGCTACACCTTC
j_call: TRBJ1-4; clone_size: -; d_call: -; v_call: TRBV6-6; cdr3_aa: CASRMTAGGEKLFF; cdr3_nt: TGTGCCAGCAGGATGACAGCGGGGGGCGAAAAACTGTTTTTT
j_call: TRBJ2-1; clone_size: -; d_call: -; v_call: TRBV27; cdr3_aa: CASSFSSGGGWNEQFF; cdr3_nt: TGTGCCAGCAGTTTTTCCTCGGGGGGCGGATGGAATGAGCAGTTCTTC
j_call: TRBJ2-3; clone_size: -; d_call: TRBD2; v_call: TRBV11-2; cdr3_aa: CASSSQPLLAGKVSDTQYF; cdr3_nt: TGTGCCAGCAGCTCCCAACCGCTCCTAGCGGGCAAGGTCTCAGATACGCAGTATTTT
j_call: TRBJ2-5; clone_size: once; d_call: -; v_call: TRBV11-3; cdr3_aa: CASTGGVGETQYF; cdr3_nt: TGTGCCAGCACCGGCGGGGTCGGAGAGACCCAGTACTTC
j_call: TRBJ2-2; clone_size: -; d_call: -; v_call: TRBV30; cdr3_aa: CAWSVLEMTGENTGELFF; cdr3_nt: TGTGCCTGGAGTGTACTTGAGATGACGGGAGAGAACACCGGGGAGCTGTTTTTT
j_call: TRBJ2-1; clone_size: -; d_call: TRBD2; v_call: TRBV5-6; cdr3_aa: CASSFGLAGVGQSGEQFF; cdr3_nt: TGTGCCAGCAGCTTTGGACTAGCGGGAGTTGGGCAATCGGGTGAGCAGTTCTTC
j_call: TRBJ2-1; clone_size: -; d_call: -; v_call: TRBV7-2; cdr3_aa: CASSPRLGSAYNEQFF; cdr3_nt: TGTGCCAGCAGCCCGAGGTTAGGGAGTGCCTACAATGAGCAGTTCTTC
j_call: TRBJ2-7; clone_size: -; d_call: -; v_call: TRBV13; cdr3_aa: CASSLDRSSSYEQYF; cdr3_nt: TGTGCCAGCAGCTTGGACAGATCTAGCTCCTACGAGCAGTACTTC
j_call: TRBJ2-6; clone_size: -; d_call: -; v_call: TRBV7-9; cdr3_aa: CASSSVTPTSSGANVLTF; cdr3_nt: TGTGCCAGCAGCTCGGTGACACCTACCTCCTCTGGGGCCAACGTCCTGACTTTC
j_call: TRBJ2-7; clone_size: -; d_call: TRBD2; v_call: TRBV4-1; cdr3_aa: CASSQARLGTSGKGGYEQYF; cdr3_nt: TGCGCCAGCAGCCAAGCTCGGCTAGGGACTAGCGGGAAGGGGGGCTACGAGCAGTACTTC
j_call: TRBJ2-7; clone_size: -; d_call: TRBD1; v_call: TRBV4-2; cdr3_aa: CASSQRPWDRAYEQYF; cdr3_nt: TGTGCCAGCAGCCAACGACCTTGGGACAGGGCCTACGAGCAGTACTTC
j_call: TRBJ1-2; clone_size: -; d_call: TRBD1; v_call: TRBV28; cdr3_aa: CASSLNRGNYGYTF; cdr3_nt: TGTGCCAGCAGTTTAAACAGGGGTAACTATGGCTACACCTTC
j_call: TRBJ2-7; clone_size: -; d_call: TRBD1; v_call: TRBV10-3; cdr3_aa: CAIGGQTSYEQYF; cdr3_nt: TGTGCCATCGGGGGACAGACCAGCTACGAGCAGTACTTC
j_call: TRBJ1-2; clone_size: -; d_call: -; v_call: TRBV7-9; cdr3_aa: CASSSSNIEGNYGYTF; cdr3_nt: TGTGCCAGCAGCTCGTCCAACATTGAGGGAAACTATGGCTACACCTTC
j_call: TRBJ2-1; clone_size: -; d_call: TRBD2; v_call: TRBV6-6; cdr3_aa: CASSPGLAGVNEQFF; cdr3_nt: TGTGCCAGCAGTCCCGGACTAGCGGGAGTGAATGAGCAGTTCTTC
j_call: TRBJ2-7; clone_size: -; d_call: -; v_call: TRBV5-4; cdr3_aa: CASSLAGTYEQYF; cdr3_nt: TGTGCCAGCAGCTTGGCCGGGACCTACGAGCAGTACTTC
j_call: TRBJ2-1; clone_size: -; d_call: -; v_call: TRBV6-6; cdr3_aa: CASSELNEQFF; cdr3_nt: TGTGCCAGCAGTGAGCTCAATGAGCAGTTCTTC
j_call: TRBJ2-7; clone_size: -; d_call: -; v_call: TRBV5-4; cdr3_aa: CASSRELDEQYF; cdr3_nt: TGTGCCAGCAGCAGGGAACTAGACGAGCAGTACTTC
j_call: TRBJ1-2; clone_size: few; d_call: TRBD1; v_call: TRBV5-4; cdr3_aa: CASTGGYGYTF; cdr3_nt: TGTGCCAGCACAGGGGGTTATGGCTACACCTTC
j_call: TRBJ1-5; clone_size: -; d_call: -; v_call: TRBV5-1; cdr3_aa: CASSLGGRYQPQHF; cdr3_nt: TGCGCCAGCAGCTTGGGGGGGAGGTATCAGCCCCAGCATTTT
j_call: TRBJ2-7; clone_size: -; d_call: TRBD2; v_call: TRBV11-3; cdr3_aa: CASSLSGSSYEQYF; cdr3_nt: TGTGCCAGCAGCTTAAGCGGGAGCTCCTACGAGCAGTACTTC
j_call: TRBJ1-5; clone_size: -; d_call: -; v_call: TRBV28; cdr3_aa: CASSPAPGQNNQPQHF; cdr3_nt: TGTGCCAGCAGTCCCGCCCCGGGACAAAACAATCAGCCCCAGCATTTT
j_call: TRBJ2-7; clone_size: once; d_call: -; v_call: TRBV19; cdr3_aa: CASSIGGLAGNYEQYF; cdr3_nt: TGTGCCAGTAGTATCGGCGGGCTAGCCGGAAACTACGAGCAGTACTTC
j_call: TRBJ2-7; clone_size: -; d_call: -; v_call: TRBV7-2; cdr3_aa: CASSLAGARDTTYEQYF; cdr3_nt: TGTGCCAGCAGCTTAGCGGGGGCCCGGGACACGACCTACGAGCAGTACTTC
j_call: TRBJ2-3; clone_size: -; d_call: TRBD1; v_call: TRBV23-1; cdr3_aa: CASRPKDRDRARNTQYF; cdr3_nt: TGCGCCAGCAGACCTAAAGACCGGGACAGGGCTCGAAATACGCAGTATTTT
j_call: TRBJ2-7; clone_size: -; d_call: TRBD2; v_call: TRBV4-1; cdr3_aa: CASSQVTTSVTYEQYF; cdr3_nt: TGCGCCAGCAGCCAAGTTACGACTAGCGTCACCTACGAGCAGTACTTC
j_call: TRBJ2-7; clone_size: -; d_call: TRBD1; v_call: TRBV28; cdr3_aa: CASSPGDRGGEQYF; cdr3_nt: TGTGCCAGCAGTCCTGGGGACAGGGGGGGCGAGCAGTACTTC
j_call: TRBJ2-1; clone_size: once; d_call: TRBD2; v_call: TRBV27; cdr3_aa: CASSSGLAGVYEQFF; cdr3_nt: TGTGCCAGCAGTTCCGGACTAGCGGGAGTCTATGAGCAGTTCTTC
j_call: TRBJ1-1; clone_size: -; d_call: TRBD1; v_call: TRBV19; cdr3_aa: CASSIARTGTAEAFF; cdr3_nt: TGTGCCAGTAGTATAGCCCGGACAGGGACCGCTGAAGCTTTCTTT
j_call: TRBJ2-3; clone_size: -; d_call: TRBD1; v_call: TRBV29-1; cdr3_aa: CSVQGAGTDTQYF; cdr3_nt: TGCAGCGTCCAGGGGGCTGGCACAGATACGCAGTATTTT
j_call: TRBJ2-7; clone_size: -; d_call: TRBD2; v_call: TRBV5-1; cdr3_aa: CASSLIAGGPNEQYF; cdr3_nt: TGCGCCAGCAGCTTGATAGCGGGAGGGCCCAACGAGCAGTACTTC
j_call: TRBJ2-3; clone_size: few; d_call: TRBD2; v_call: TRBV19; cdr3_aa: CATGTSGSTDTQYF; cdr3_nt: TGTGCCACGGGGACTAGCGGGAGCACAGATACGCAGTATTTT
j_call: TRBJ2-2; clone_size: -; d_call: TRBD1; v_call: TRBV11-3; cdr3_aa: CASRSGGNRGRVGELFF; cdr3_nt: TGTGCCAGCAGATCCGGTGGTAACAGGGGGCGGGTCGGGGAGCTGTTTTTT
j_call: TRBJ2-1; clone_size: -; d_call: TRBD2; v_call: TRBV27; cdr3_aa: CASSFRPSGYSNEQFF; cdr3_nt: TGTGCCAGCAGTTTCCGTCCTAGCGGGTATTCGAATGAGCAGTTCTTC
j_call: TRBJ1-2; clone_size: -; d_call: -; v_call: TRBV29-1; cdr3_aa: CSVENRESNYGYTF; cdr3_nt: TGCAGCGTTGAGAACCGGGAATCTAACTATGGCTACACCTTC
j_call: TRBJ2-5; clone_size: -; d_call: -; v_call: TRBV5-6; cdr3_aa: CASSLGGVGETQYF; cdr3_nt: TGTGCCAGCAGCTTAGGAGGTGTTGGGGAGACCCAGTACTTC
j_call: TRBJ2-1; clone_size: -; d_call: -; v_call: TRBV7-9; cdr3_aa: CASRPREVGAEQFF; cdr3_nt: TGTGCCAGCAGGCCTCGGGAAGTGGGAGCCGAGCAGTTCTTC
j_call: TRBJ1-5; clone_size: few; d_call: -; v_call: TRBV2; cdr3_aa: CASIGGSNQPQHF; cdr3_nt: TGTGCCAGCATCGGAGGTAGCAATCAGCCCCAGCATTTT
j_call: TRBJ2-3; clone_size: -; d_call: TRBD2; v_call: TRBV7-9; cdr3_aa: CASSHGIAGDRSTDTQYF; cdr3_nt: TGTGCCAGCAGCCACGGCATAGCGGGAGATCGTAGCACAGATACGCAGTATTTT
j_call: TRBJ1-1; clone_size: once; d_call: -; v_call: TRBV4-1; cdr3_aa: CASSQGYLGRAKNTEAFF; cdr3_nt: TGCGCCAGCAGCCAAGGCTATCTTGGCAGGGCTAAGAACACTGAAGCTTTCTTT
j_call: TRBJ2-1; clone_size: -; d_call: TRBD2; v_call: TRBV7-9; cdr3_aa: CASSLRAGFEDNEQFF; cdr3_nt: TGTGCCAGCAGCTTAAGAGCGGGATTCGAAGACAATGAGCAGTTCTTC
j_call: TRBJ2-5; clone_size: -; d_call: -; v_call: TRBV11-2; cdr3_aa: CASSPDHRLRETQYF; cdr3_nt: TGTGCCAGCAGCCCCGACCACAGGCTAAGAGAGACCCAGTACTTC